This T cell receptor beta chain was profiled in a study of post-analysis software for immune sequencing data. Turning to the study itself: Both relapsing-remitting and secondary progressive multiple sclerosis featured among the disease courses, as did progressive-relapsing multiple sclerosis. Findings and limits, study-wide: Patients used four to six TRBV segments, including TRBV5-6, TRBV5-1 and TRBV20-1, more often than controls. Compared with controls, patients showed significantly lower normalized Chao1 diversity. Samples made in the same batch grouped tightly together by F measure.

The CDR3 length is 17 residues. With V trimmed by 5 bases and J by 7 bases, 11 bases remained unmatched. Germline CDR1 is SGHTA and CDR2 is FQGNSA. A word on this clonotype: Its antigen remains unknown. A much bigger clone sits one base away, suggesting this may be a read error.

cDNA libraries for TCR beta contained unique molecular identifiers. Input amounts of 1 to 10 million T cells were used. These gave approximately 500,000 cDNA molecules, so each molecule approximated one T cell. MiXCR, applied by TCRdb to the PCR reads, yields one record per CDR3 protein. The sample has roughly 800,000 distinct CDR3 sequences; roughly 29% are singletons. What was sequenced was blood. V gene TRBV7-2 combines with J gene TRBJ2-1; 13 nucleotides agree with TRBD2. This TCR was recovered from a girl aged 5 to 17 with multiple sclerosis. The CDR3 coding sequence is TGTGCCAGCAGCCCCCGACTAGCGGGAGGCGGGGGGAATGAGCAGTTCTTC. Its translation: CASSPRLAGGGGNEQFF.